The 9 T cell receptor beta chains reported below all come from one sample, sequenced in a study of healthy donors' naive CD4 and CD8 T cells. TCR libraries were built from about 520 ng of total RNA by linear amplification. TCRdb re-derived calls from the reads in MiXCR, one entry per CDR3 protein. Altogether approximately 180,000 distinct CDR3 sequences are present, around 70% being singletons, with the ten largest covering more than 2%. Input material: naive CD4+ and CD8+ T cells sorted from blood, pooled from several donors. These receptors were obtained from a pool of human donors in good health; the sample pools cells from several healthy donors.

The V and J genes are TRBV27 and TRBJ2-1, with TRBD2 as a possible D gene (6 bases). V lost 4 bases and J lost 5, with 9 bases in between. Germline lookup yields CDR1 MNHEY and CDR2 SMNVEV (reference sequence). The CDR3 covers 13 residues. CDR3 residues: CASSSSANNEQFF. CDR3 nucleotide sequence: TGTGCCAGCAGTTCTAGCGCGAACAATGAGCAGTTCTTC.

Only a few counts were recorded for this clonotype. CDR3 coding DNA: TGCAGCGTTGAAGATCTTCGGCCCGGTGGGAACTATGGCTACACCTTC. Translating gives CSVEDLRPGGNYGYTF. This chain connects TRBV29-1 to TRBJ1-2, with D unclear. Germline V lookup: CDR1 SQVTM, CDR2 ANQGSEA. The length of the CDR3 is 16 residues. V lost 0 bases to trimming and J lost 2 bases, with 16 bases between them.

The chain carries TRBV11-2 and TRBJ2-3, with 8 bases identical to TRBD2. The junction had 7 bases not matched to a gene; V was cut back by 3 bases and J by 2 bases. The CDR3 length is 16 residues. Germline lookup yields CDR1 SGHAT and CDR2 FQNNGV. This chain's CDR3 is CASSFPGTSYTDTQYF. The CDR3 DNA reads as TGTGCCAGCAGCTTCCCTGGGACTAGTTACACAGATACGCAGTATTTT. The full variable domain, with the rest looked up from reference TRBV11-2 and TRBJ2-3, is EAGVAQSPRYKIIEKRQSVAFWCNPISGHATLYWYQQILGQGPKLLIQFQNNGVVDDSQLPKDRFSAERLKGVDSTLKIQPAKLEDSAVYLCASSFPGTSYTDTQYFGPGTRLTVL.

This rearrangement joins TRBV6-5 to TRBJ1-1; unclear D gene. The germline V and J ends were trimmed by 6 bases and 0 bases, with 14 bases remaining between them. The CDR3 has 15 residues. Per the germline V gene, CDR1 is MNHEY and CDR2 is SVGAGI. The CDR3 region has the DNA TGTGCCAGCAGAAAACCGCAGAACATGAACACTGAAGCTTTCTTT. Encoded protein: CASRKPQNMNTEAFF.

This sequence joins TRBV20-1 and TRBJ2-7, with TRBD2 matching over 8 bases. This CDR3 has 14 amino acids. J gave up 4 bases and V 4 bases, and 9 bases lay outside the gene matches. From germline, CDR1 is DFQATT and CDR2 SNEGSKA (reference sequence). CDR3 region: CSATEREQGYEQYF. The CDR3 DNA sequence: TGCAGTGCTACAGAGCGGGAGCAAGGGTACGAGCAGTACTTC.

V gene TRBV29-1 combines with J gene TRBJ1-1; no clear D gene. The germline V and J ends were trimmed by 6 bases and 3 bases, with 11 bases remaining between them. This CDR3 comprises 12 residues. CDR1 and CDR2 (germline): SQVTM, ANQGSEA. DNA for the CDR3: TGCAGCGTAATCGACTGGGACACTGAAGCTTTCTTT. Protein sequence: CSVIDWDTEAFF.

The V call is TRBV29-1, the J call TRBJ2-1; 8 bases match TRBD1. Germline CDR1 SQVTM, CDR2 ANQGSEA. Losses at the gene ends were 2 bases for V and 5 bases for J; bases not matched to a gene: 8. The CDR3 extends over 15 amino acids. CDR3 coding DNA: TGCAGCGTTGAAATACAGGGGGATCTGGACAATGAGCAGTTCTTC. This sequence encodes CSVEIQGDLDNEQFF.

The J gene is TRBJ1-1, the V gene TRBV6-5, with a possible D match to TRBD1 (5 bases). V shed 6 bases and J shed 3 bases, with 11 bases lying between them. CDR1 and CDR2 from the germline V gene are MNHEY and SVGAGI. The CDR3 contains 13 residues. The CDR3 loop is CASSLGTDTEAFF. The CDR3 DNA sequence: TGTGCCAGCAGCCTCGGGACGGACACTGAAGCTTTCTTT.

The J gene is TRBJ2-1, the V gene TRBV19, with D perhaps TRBD2 (6 bases). V lost 3 bases, J lost 2 bases, and 8 bases lay in between. This CDR3 is 14 amino acids long. CDR1 and CDR2 from the germline V gene are LNHDA and SQIVND (reference sequence). This chain's CDR3 is CASSIGGTYNEQFF. As DNA, the CDR3 is TGTGCCAGTAGTATCGGCGGGACCTACAATGAGCAGTTCTTC.